This T cell receptor (beta chain) was retrieved from a study of response to subunit inactivated influenza vaccine. The CDR3 has 15 residues. The germline V gene has CDR1 LNHNV and CDR2 YYDKDF (reference sequence). The trim removed 4 bases at V and 5 bases at J, leaving 3 bases unmatched. TCRdb fed the RT-PCR reads into MiXCR, producing one record per CDR3 protein. Of approximately 530,000 distinct CDR3 sequences in the sample, less than 7.5% were seen once. Sequenced material: PBMCs from blood, taken roughly 24 months after vaccination. This TCR came from a man between 50 and 69 years old who received an inactivated influenza vaccine. The V call is TRBV15, the J call TRBJ2-3, with 13 positions matching TRBD2. The CDR3 protein is CATSTRTSGRDTQYF. CDR3 in DNA: TGTGCCACCAGCACCAGGACTAGCGGGAGAGATACGCAGTATTTT.